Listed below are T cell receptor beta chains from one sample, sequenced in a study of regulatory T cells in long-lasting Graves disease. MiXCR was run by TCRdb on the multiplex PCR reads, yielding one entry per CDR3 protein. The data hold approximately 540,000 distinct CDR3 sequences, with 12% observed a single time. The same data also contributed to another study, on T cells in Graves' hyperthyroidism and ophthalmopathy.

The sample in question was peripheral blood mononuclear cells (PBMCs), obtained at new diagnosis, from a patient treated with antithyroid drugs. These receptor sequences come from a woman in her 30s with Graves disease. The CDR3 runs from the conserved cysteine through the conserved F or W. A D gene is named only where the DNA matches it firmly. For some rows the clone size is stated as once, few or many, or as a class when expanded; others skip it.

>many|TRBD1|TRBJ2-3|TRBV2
TGTGCCAGCAGTGGACAGGGGGCTTTGGCCGCGACGGGCACAGATACGCAGTATTTT
CASSGQGALAATGTDTQYF
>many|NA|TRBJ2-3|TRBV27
TGTGCCAGCAGTTCCCGACACCCCACAGATACGCAGTATTTT
CASSSRHPTDTQYF
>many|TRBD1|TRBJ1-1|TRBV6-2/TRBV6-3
TGTGCCAGCAGTTACGAGCGGAGGGGGCGCGTGGGGTACACTGAAGCTTTCTTT
CASSYERRGRVGYTEAFF
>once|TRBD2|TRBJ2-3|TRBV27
TGTGCCAGCTGGCTCGGGGGCAGAGGACTAGCGGTGAGCACAGATACGCAGTATTTT
CASWLGGRGLAVSTDTQYF
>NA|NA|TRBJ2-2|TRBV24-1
TGTGCCACCAGTGAAGTGGGGACGACCGGGGAGCTGTTTTTT
CATSEVGTTGELFF
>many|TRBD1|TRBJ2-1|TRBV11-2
TGTGCCAGCGCGGGACAGGGGCGTACTGCTAGGGGCAATGAGCAGTTCTTC
CASAGQGRTARGNEQFF
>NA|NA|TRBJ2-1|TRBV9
TGTGCCAGCAGCGCCGAGGGGGACGGCTACAATGAGCAGTTCTTC
CASSAEGDGYNEQFF
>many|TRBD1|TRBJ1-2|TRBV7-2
TGTGCCAGCAACTTGAGGTGGGACAGGGCTCATTATGGCTACACCTTC
CASNLRWDRAHYGYTF
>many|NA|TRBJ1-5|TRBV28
TGTGCCAGCAGCCGATTATCTTTGGGGGACAATCAGCCCCAGCATTTT
CASSRLSLGDNQPQHF
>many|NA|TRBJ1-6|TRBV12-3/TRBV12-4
TGTGCCAGCAGTTTTGTGCAGGGCGTGAATTCACCCCTCCACTTT
CASSFVQGVNSPLHF
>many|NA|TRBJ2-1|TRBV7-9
TGTGCCAGCAGCTCCCGGGCGGCTTACCAGTTCTTC
CASSSRAAYQFF
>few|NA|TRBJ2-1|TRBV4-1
TGCGCCAGCAGCCACCCACTAGCTAGCTCCTCCAACCGTGAGCAGTTCTTC
CASSHPLASSSNREQFF
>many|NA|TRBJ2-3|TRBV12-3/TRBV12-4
TGTGCCAGCTTGACAGGCTCTGTTTCAACAGATACGCAGTATTTT
CASLTGSVSTDTQYF
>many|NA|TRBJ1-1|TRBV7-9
TGTGCCAGCAGCTCTCGAGGTTCGGGCACTGAAGCTTTCTTT
CASSSRGSGTEAFF
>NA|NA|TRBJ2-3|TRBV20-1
TGCAGTGCTAGGGACCCCAGGGCGGGCCCCGGTATAGGGCAGTATTTT
CSARDPRAGPGIGQYF
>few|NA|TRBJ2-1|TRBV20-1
TGCAGTGCTAGTCTGCATACCTACAATGAGCAGTTCTTC
CSASLHTYNEQFF
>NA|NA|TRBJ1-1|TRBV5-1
TGCGCCAGTAGACGGATACTAAACACTGAAGCTTTCTTT
CASRRILNTEAFF
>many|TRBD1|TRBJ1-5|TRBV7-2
TGTGCCAGCAGCCCCAGCGGGACAGGGGGCGCCTCTCAGCCCCAGCATTTT
CASSPSGTGGASQPQHF
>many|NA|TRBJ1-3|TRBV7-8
TGTGCCAGCAGCTTATACACTGCCGTTCGCGACACCATATATTTT
CASSLYTAVRDTIYF
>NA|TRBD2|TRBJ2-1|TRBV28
TGTGCCAGCAGACGACCAGGGTGGGGCGGGAGGGATGCTGAGCAGTTCTTC
CASRRPGWGGRDAEQFF
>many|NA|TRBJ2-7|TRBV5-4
TGTGCCAGCAGCTCGGGGCCGCTTCGGCACTACGAGCAGTACTTC
CASSSGPLRHYEQYF
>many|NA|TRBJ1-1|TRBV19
TGTGCCAGTAGTATTTATCGGAACACTGAAGCTTTCTTT
CASSIYRNTEAFF
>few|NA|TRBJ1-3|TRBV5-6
TGTGCCAGCAGCCTAAGACTACTGGGAAACACCATATATTTT
CASSLRLLGNTIYF
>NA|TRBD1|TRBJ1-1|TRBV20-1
TGCAGTGCTAGAGCCCGGACAGGGGGTGAAGCTTTCTTT
CSARARTGGEAFF
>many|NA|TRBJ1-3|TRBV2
TGTGCCAGCAGTGACTTAGTATCCAGCTCTGGAAACACCATATATTTT
CASSDLVSSSGNTIYF
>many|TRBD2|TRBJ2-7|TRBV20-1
TGCAGTGCTAGAGATCGGCTAGCGGCATACGAGCAGTACTTC
CSARDRLAAYEQYF
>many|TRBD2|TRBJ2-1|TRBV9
TGTGCCAGCAGCTCTGCTAGCGGGAGTTACAATGAGCAGTTCTTC
CASSSASGSYNEQFF
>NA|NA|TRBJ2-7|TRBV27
TGTGCCAGCAGTTCCCAAGGGATCTACGAGCAGTACTTC
CASSSQGIYEQYF
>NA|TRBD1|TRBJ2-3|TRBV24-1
TGTGCCACCAGTGACAACAGGGGAAGGACAGATACGCAGTATTTT
CATSDNRGRTDTQYF
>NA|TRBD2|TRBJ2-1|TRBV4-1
TGCGCCAGCAGCCAAGGGACGGGACTAGCGGGATACAATGAGCAGTTCTTC
CASSQGTGLAGYNEQFF
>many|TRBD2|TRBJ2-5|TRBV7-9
TGTGCCAGCAGCCCGGGACTAGCGGGAGAGGGGGAGACCCAGTACTTC
CASSPGLAGEGETQYF
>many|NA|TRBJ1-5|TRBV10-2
TGCGCCAGCAGTAGTTTGTCAGGACAGCCCCAGCATTTT
CASSSLSGQPQHF
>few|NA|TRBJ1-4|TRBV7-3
TGTGCCAGCACCCCGCGGGGGCGGATTGGTGAAAAACTGTTTTTT
CASTPRGRIGEKLFF
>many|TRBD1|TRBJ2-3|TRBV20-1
TGCAGTGCTACTACAGGGGAAGAGACAGATACGCAGTATTTT
CSATTGEETDTQYF
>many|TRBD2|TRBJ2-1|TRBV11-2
TGTGCCAGCAGCTCCGAATCCCTGACTAGCGGGGAGCAGTTCTTC
CASSSESLTSGEQFF
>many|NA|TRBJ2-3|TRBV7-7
TGTGCCAGCAGCTTAGAGGGATACAGAGCCAGGCAGTATTTT
CASSLEGYRARQYF
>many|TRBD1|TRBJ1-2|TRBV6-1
TGTGCCAGCAGCCGTCCCGGGACAGGGTCCTATGGCTACACCTTC
CASSRPGTGSYGYTF
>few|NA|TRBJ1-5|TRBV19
TGTGCCAGTAGTATAGAGCCAACAGGGTATAGCAATCAGCCCCAGCATTTT
CASSIEPTGYSNQPQHF
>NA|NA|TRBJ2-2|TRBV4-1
TGCGCCAGCAGCCGTAGTTGGGTACCTGGGAACACCGGGGAGCTGTTTTTT
CASSRSWVPGNTGELFF
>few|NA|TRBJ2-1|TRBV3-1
TGTGCCAGCAGCCCCCTCCTCGAGCGGGCGTCCTACAATGAGCAGTTCTTC
CASSPLLERASYNEQFF
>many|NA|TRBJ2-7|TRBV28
TGTGCCAGCAGTTTGGGTGGGCCTTGGAGCTCCTACGAGCAGTACTTC
CASSLGGPWSSYEQYF
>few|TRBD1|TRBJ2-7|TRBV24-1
TGTGCCACCAGTGATCGTGAAGGGACAGGGCAGTACTTC
CATSDREGTGQYF